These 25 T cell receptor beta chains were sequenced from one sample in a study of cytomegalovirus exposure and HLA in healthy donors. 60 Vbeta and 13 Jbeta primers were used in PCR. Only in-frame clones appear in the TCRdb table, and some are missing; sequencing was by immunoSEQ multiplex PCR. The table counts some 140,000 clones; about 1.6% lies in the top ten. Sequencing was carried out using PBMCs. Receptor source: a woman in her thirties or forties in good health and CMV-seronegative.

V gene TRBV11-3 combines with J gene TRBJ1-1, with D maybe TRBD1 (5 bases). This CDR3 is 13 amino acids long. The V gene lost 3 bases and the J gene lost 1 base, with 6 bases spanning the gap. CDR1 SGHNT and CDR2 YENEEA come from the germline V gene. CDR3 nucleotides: TGTGCCAGCAGCTTCGACAGGAACACTGAAGCTTTCTTT. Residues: CASSFDRNTEAFF.

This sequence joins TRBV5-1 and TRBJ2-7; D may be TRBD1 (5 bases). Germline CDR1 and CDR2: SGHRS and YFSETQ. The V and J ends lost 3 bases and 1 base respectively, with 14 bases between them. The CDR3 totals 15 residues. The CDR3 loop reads CASSSLDRMSYEQYF. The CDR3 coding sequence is TGCGCCAGCAGCTCCCTTGACAGAATGTCCTACGAGCAGTACTTC.

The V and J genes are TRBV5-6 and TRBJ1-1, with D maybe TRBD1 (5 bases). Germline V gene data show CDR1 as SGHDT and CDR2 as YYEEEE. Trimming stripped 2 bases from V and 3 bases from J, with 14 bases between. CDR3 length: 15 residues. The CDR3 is CASSFGPQADTEAFF. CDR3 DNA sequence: TGTGCCAGCAGCTTTGGACCACAGGCCGACACTGAAGCTTTCTTT.

CDR3 coding DNA: TGTGCCAGCAGCTTATCATCCGGTCAGCGAAGGACCGGGGAGCTGTTTTTT. It codes for CASSLSSGQRRTGELFF. The chain combines TRBV7-3 with TRBJ2-2; no clear D. V was pared by 2 bases and J by 5 bases, with 18 bases between. In germline, CDR1 is SGHTA, CDR2 FQGTGA. The CDR3 runs to 17 residues.

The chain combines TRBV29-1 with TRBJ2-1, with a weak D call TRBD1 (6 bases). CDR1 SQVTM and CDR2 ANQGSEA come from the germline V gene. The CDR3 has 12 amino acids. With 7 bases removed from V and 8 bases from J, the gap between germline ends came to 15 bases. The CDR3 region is CSGHRESHEQFF. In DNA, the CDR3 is TGCAGCGGGCACAGGGAGAGCCATGAGCAGTTCTTC.

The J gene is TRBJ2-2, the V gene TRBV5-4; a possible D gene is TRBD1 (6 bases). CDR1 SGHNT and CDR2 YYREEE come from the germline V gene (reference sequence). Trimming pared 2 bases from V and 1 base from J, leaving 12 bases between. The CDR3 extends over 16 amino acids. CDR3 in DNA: TGTGCCAGCAGCTTCACAGGGAAGGGGAACACCGGGGAGCTGTTTTTT. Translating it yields CASSFTGKGNTGELFF.

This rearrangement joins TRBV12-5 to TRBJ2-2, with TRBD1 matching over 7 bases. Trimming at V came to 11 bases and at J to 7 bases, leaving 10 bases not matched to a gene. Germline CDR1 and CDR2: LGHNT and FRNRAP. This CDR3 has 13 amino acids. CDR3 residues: CARQGENGGELFF. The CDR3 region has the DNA TGTGCTCGTCAGGGGGAAAACGGCGGGGAGCTGTTTTTT.

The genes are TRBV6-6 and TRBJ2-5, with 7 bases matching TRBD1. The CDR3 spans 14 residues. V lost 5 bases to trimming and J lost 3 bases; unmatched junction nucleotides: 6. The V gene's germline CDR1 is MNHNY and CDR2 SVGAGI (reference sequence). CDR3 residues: CASSHPGTEETQYF. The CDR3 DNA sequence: TGTGCCAGCAGTCACCCCGGGACAGAAGAGACCCAGTACTTC.

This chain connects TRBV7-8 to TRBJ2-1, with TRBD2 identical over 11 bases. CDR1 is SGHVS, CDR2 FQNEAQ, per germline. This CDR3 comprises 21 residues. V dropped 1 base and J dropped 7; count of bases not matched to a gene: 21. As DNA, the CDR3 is TGTGCCAGCAGCTTAGGGTTTCTGACTCGTGGGCCTAGCGGGGGGCGGAATGAGCAGTTCTTC. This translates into CASSLGFLTRGPSGGRNEQFF.

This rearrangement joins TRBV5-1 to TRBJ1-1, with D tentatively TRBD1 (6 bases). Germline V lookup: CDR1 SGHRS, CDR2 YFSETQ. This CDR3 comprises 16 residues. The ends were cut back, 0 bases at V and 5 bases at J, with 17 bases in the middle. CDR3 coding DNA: TGCGCCAGCAGCTTGGGGGCTCAGGGGAGAGGTACTGAAGCTTTCTTT. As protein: CASSLGAQGRGTEAFF.

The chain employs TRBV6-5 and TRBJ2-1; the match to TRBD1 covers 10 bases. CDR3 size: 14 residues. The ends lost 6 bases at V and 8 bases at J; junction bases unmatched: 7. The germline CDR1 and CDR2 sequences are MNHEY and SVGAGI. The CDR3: CASRPGQGNDEQFF. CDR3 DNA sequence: TGTGCCAGCAGACCGGGACAGGGGAACGATGAGCAGTTCTTC.

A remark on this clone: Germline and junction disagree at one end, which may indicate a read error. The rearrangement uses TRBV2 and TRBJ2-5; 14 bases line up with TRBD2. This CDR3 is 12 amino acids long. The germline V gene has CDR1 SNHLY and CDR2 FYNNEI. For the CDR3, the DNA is TGTGCCAGCAAGACTAGCGGGGGGGCCCGTGACTTC. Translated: CASKTSGGARDF.

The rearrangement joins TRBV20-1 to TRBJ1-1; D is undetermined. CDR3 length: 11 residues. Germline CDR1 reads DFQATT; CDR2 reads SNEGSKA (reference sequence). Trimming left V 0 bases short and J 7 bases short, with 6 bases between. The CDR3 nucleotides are TGCAGTGCTAGAGATAATGTTGAAGCTTTCTTT. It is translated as CSARDNVEAFF.

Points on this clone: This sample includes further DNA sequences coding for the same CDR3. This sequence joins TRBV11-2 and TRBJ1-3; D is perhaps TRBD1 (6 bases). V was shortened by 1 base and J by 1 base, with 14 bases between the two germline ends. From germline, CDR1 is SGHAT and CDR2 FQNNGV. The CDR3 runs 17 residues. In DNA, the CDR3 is TGTGCCAGCAGCTTAGGCATGCCAGGGGTTTCTGGAAACACCATATATTTT. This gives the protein CASSLGMPGVSGNTIYF.

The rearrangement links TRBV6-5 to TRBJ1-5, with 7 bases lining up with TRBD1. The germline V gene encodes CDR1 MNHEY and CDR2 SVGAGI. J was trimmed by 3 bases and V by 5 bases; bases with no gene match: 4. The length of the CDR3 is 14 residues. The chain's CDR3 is CASSPRGSNQPQHF. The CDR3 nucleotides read TGTGCCAGCAGTCCCAGGGGGTCCAATCAGCCCCAGCATTTT.

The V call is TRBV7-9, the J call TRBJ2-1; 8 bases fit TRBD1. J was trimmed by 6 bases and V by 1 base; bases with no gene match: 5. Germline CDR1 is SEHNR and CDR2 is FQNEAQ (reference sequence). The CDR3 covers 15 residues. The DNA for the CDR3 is TGTGCCAGCAGCTTAGACAGGGGGAATCCCAATGAGCAGTTCTTC. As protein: CASSLDRGNPNEQFF.

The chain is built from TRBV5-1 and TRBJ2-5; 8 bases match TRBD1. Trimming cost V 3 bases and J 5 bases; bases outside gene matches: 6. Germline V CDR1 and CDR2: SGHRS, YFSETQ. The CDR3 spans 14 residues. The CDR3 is CASSYGQGRETQYF. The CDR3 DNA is TGCGCCAGCAGCTACGGACAGGGAAGGGAGACCCAGTACTTC.

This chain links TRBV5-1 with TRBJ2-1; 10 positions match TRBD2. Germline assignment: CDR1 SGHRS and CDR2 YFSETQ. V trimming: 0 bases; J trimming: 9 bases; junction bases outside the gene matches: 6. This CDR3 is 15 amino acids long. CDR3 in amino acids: CASSLALAGSGEQFF. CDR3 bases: TGCGCCAGCAGCTTGGCACTAGCGGGGAGCGGTGAGCAGTTCTTC.

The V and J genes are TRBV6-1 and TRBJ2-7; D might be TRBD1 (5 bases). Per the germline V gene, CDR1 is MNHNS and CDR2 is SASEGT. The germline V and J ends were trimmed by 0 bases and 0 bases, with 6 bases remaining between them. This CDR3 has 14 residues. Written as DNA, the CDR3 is TGTGCCAGCAGTGAAGCAGGGGACTCCTACGAGCAGTACTTC. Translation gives CASSEAGDSYEQYF.

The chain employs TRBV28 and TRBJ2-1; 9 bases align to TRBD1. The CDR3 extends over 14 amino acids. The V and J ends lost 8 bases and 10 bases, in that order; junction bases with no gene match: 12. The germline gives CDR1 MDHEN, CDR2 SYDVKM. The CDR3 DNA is TGTGCCAGCGTCACCGGGACAGGGTGGGAGGAGCAGTTCTTC. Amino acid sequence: CASVTGTGWEEQFF.

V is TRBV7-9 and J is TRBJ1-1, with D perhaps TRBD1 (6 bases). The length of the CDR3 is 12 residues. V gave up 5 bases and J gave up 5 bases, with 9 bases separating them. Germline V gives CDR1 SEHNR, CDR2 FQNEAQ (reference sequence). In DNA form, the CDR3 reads TGTGCCAGCAGCCCGGACAGAACTGAAGCTTTCTTT. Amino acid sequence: CASSPDRTEAFF.

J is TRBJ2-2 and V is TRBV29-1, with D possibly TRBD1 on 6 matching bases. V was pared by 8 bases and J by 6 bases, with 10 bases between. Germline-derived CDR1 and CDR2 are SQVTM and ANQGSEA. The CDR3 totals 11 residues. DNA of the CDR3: TGCAGCCACGAGGGGGCCGGGGAGCTGTTTTTT. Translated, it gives CSHEGAGELFF.

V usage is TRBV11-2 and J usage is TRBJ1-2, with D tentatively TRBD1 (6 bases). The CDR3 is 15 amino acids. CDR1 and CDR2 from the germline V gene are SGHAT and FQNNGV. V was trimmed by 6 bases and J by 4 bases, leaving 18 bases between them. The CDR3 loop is CASSQDSSLVYGYTF. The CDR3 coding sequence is TGTGCCAGCAGTCAGGACAGCTCGCTTGTCTATGGCTACACCTTC.

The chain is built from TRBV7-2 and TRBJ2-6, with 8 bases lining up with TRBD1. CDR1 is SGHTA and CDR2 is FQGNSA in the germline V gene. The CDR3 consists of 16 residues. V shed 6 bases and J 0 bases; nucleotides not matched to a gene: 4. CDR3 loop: CASRTGVSSGANVLTF. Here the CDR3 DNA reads TGTGCCAGCAGGACAGGGGTCAGCTCTGGGGCCAACGTCCTGACTTTC.

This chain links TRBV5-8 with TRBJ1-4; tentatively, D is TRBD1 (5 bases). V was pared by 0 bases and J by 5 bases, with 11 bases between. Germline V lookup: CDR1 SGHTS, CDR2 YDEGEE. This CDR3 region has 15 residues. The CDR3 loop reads CASSLVRQINEKLFF. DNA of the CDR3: TGTGCCAGCAGCTTGGTACGACAGATCAATGAAAAACTGTTTTTT.